This T cell receptor (beta chain) comes out of a study of T cell responses to AZD1222 COVID-19 vaccine. This table comes from immunoSEQ multiplex PCR, and its TCRdb copy is limited to in-frame clones, with some not included. The sample includes some 120,000 clones, about nine tenths of them seen just once. This clone was observed a few times. Its antigen is currently unknown. Study-level findings and limits: Donors were mostly white British, more females; clonal diversity possibly underestimated.

Germline V lookup: CDR1 SGHRS, CDR2 YFSETQ. CDR3 length: 14 residues. Trimming cost V 6 bases and J 3 bases; bases outside gene matches: 4. This sequence originates from an adult in good health. Sequences were derived from peripheral blood, sampled on day 0 of AZD1222 vaccination. The J gene is TRBJ2-1, the V gene TRBV5-1, with TRBD2 identical over 9 bases. CDR3 DNA sequence: TGCGCCAGCAAAATAGCGGGAGTCTACAATGAGCAGTTCTTC. This encodes CASKIAGVYNEQFF.